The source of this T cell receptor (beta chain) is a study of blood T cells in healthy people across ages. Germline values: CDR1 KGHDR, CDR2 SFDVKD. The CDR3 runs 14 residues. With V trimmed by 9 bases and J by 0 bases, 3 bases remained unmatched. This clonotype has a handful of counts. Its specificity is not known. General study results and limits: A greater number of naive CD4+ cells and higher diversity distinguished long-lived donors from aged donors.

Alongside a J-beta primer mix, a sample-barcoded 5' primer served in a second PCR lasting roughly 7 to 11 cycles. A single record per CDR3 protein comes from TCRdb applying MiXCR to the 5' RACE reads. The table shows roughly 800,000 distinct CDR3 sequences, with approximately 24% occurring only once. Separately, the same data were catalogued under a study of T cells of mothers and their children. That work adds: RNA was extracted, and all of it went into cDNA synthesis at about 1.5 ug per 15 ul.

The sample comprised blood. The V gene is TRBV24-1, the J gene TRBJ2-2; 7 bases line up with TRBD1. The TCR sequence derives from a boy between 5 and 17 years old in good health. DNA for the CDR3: TGTGCCACCGCAGGGACAGCGAACACCGGGGAGCTGTTTTTT. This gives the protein CATAGTANTGELFF.